Listed here are 5 T cell receptor beta chains from one sample, sequenced in a study of T cell changes during pregnancy in multiple sclerosis. TCRdb's table, derived via immunoSEQ multiplex PCR, lists solely in-frame clones and lacks some. The repertoire holds about 39,000 clones, with around 92% as singletons. This specimen was CD4+ T cells from peripheral blood mononuclear cells, taken after pregnancy. Source of these receptors: a female donor with multiple sclerosis, enrolled in a pregnancy study.

The CDR3 loop is CASSIPGTGSEKLFF. The CDR3 coding sequence is TGTGCCAGTAGTATTCCCGGGACAGGCAGTGAAAAACTGTTTTTT. The rearrangement joins TRBV19 to TRBJ1-4; 8 bases map to TRBD1. In germline, CDR1 is LNHDA, CDR2 SQIVND (reference sequence). V was clipped by 3 bases and J by 7 bases; unmatched bases: 7. The CDR3 is made up of 15 amino acids.

This sequence joins TRBV18 and TRBJ1-2; no firm D call. Germline CDR1 reads KGHSH; CDR2 reads LQKENI. The CDR3 totals 15 residues. Trimming took off 0 bases at V and 2 bases at J, with 10 bases between the two ends. Here the CDR3 reads CASSPPVGENYGYTF. The CDR3 DNA follows: TGTGCCAGCTCACCACCGGTCGGGGAAAACTATGGCTACACCTTC.

Turning to this clone: A read error may produce the germline difference seen at one junction end. The rearrangement links TRBV5-6 to TRBJ2-2; the match to TRBD1 covers 7 bases. Germline lookup yields CDR1 SGHDT and CDR2 YYEEEE. The CDR3 sequence is 16 residues long. The CDR3 reads CASSPTDRSHTGELFF. The CDR3, as DNA: TGTGCCAGCAGCCCAACGGACAGGTCGCACACGGGGGAGCTGTTTTTT.

The rearrangement links TRBV11-1 to TRBJ1-4, with 8 bases fitting TRBD1. The ends lost 2 bases at V and 8 bases at J; junction bases unmatched: 10. Germline V gene lookup returns CDR1 SGHAT and CDR2 FQDESV (reference sequence). The CDR3 contains 16 residues. The CDR3 loop reads CASSLTPDRATEKLFF. The CDR3 region has the DNA TGTGCCAGCAGCTTAACCCCGGACAGGGCGACCGAAAAACTGTTTTTT.

The J gene is TRBJ2-3, the V gene TRBV5-1; 11 positions match TRBD2. The germline gives CDR1 SGHRS, CDR2 YFSETQ. V gave up 1 base and J gave up 3 bases; unmatched junction bases: 4. The CDR3 extends over 16 amino acids. The CDR3 DNA is TGCGCCAGCAGCTTGATACCTAGCGGGGGGACAGATACGCAGTATTTT. Translating it yields CASSLIPSGGTDTQYF.